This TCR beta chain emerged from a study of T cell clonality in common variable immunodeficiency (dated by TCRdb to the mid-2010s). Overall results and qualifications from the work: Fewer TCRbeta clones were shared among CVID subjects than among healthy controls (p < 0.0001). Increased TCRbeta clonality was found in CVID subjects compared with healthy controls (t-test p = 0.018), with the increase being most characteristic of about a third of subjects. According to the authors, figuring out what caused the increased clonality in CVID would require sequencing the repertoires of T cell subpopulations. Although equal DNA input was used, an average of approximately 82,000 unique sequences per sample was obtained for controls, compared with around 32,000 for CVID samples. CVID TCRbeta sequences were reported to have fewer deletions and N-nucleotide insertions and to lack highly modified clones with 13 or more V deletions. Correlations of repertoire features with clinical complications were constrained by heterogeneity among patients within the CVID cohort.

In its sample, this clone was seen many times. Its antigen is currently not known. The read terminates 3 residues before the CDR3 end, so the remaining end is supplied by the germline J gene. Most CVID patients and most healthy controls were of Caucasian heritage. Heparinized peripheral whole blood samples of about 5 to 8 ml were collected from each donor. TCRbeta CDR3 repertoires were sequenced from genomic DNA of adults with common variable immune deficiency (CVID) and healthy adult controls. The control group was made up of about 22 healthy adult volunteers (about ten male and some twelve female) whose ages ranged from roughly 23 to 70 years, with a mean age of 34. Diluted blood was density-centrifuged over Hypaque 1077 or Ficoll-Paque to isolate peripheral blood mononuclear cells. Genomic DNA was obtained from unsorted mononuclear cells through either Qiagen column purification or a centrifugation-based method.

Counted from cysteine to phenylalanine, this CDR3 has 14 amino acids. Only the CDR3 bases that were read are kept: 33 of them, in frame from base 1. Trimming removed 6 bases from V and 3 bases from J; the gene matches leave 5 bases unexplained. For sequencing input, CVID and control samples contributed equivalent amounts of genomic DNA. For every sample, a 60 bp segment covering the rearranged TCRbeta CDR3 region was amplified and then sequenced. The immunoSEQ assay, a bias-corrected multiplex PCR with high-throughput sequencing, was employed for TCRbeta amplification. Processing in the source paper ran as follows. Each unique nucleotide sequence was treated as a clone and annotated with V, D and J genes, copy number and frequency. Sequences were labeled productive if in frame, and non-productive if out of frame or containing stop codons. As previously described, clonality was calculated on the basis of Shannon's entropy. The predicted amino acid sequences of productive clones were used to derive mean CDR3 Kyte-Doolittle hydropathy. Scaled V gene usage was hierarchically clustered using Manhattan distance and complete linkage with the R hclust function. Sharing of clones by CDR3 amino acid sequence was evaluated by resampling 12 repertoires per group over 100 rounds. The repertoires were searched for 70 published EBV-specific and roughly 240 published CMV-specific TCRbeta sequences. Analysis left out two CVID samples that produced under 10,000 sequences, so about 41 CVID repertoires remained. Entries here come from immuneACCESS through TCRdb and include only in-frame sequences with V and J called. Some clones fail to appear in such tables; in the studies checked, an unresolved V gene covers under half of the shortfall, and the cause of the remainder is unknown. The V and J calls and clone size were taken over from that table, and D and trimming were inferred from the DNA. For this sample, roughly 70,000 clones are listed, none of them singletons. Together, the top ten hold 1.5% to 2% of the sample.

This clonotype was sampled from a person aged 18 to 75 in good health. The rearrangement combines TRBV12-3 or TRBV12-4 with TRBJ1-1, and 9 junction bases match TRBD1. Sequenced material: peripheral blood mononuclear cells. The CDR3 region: CASRLTGGHTEAFF. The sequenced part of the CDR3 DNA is TGTGCCAGCAGATTGACAGGGGGTCACACTGAA.